Listed here is a single TCR beta chain. Its antigen specificity is not known. Base quality data are lacking; no much larger clone is found one base away. The immunoSEQ Assay, a bias-controlled multiplex PCR, was used to amplify TCRbeta CDR3 regions from genomic DNA. Concerning the study's data processing: The number of nucleated cells in each sample was estimated by amplification of reference gene primers within the assay. To quantify the absolute abundance of each unique TCRbeta CDR3 rearrangement, sequence reads were collapsed and filtered. For each sample, productive Simpson clonality was calculated as the square root of Simpson's diversity index over productive rearrangements. TCRdb's version of the immuneACCESS table is confined to in-frame rearrangements and falls short of the full clone set. An unresolved V gene accounts for under half of the shortfall where checked; the remainder is of unknown origin. V and J calls and clone size follow that table, whereas D and trimming were derived from the DNA. Recorded for this sample are roughly 28,000 clones; 89% of them occurred a single time. The top ten hold under 55% of the sample.

Each collaborating institution followed its own protocols to collect whole blood in K2EDTA tubes. Collaborator samples were shipped for TCRbeta analysis as frozen whole blood, isolated PBMCs, or DNA extracted from either sample type. The CDR3 starts with the cysteine, ends with the phenylalanine, and has 14 residues. Solely the CDR3 DNA is kept, with 42 bases framed from the first base. As encoded in the germline V gene, CDR1 is LGHNA while CDR2 is YNFKEQ. V is pared back by 1 base and J by 5 bases, with 11 bases lying between the germline termini. The sample comes from a study of blood T cell repertoires in COVID-19 (dated by TCRdb to 2019 to 2021). About the study as a whole: Samples from collaborators originated in the United States, Italy and Spain and spanned both the acute and convalescent phases of COVID-19. The prospective study material was composed of cDNA or gDNA derived from T cells, B-cell-depleted T cells, or PBMCs. The dataset comprised deeply sampled blood TCRbeta repertoires from subjects exposed to, actively infected with, or recovered from COVID-19. A freely available public database, intended as a resource for researchers studying the immune response to SARS-CoV-2, is where the repertoires were released. The samples were drawn from the first 160 participants of the ongoing ImmuneRACE study and from 1,200 or so subjects provided by 6 global collaborators. Nearly every sample came with metadata listing a de-identified subject ID, COVID-19 status, age in years and sex. HLA class I and class II types, where available, came from metadata supplied by the sample provider rather than from assay-based typing. Findings and caveats that apply to the study as a whole: How much clinical and demographic metadata was included differed by source and by participant, and the metadata was provided uncurated.

Sequenced material: peripheral blood. Recombination linked TRBV4-2 to TRBJ1-2, with an unclear D gene assignment. This clonotype was sampled from a human donor with acute or convalescent COVID-19. The donor label of this sample is uncertain. The DNA sequence is given as TGTGCCAGCAGCCAAGGTTCACAGCCATATGGCTACACCTTC. The encoded protein is CASSQGSQPYGYTF.